This T cell receptor beta chain was observed in a study of early T cells in non-severe SARS-CoV-2 infection (dated by TCRdb to the early 2020s). With regard to the full study: TCR sequencing used bulk RNA from unsorted whole blood, so alpha and beta chains could not be paired. General conclusions and limits of the study: VDJdb matching was skewed toward anti-spike CD8 responses and likely underestimated virus-specific expansions by missing private and CD4 specificities.

There are many counts of this clonotype. Its antigen remains unidentified. No base qualities exist here, and no much larger clone lies one base off it. Library preparation employed 5' RACE. The instrument was a NextSeq 500. The TCR library protocol attached unique molecular identifiers to individual cDNA molecules to correct for sequencing error and PCR bias. Both TCR alpha and beta chains were sequenced, and tight co-correlation was observed between alpha and beta sequence abundances in each sample. For the original study's pipeline: Decombinator V4 was used to perform V gene, J gene and CDR3 annotation of TCR sequences. Expanded TCRs were defined as changing significantly between any two time points under a Poisson model with p below 0.0001. TCR abundances were normalised to the total number of TCRs sequenced per sample and were expressed as counts per million. MAIT TCRs were defined by TRAV1-2 paired with TRAJ12, TRAJ20 or TRAJ33, and iNKT TCRs by TRAV10 paired with TRAJ18. VDJdb, accessed on 1 November 2021, was searched for TCRs annotated for CMV, EBV and SARS-CoV-2, and TCRs annotated for more than one antigen were excluded. TCRdb took the public reads, trimmed them with fastp at Q25, ran MiXCR for clone calling and kept in-frame beta chains. Each entry is one CDR3 protein sequence, shown with its most common DNA and genes. The authors' filters were not applied to this entry. This sample gives approximately 70,000 distinct CDR3 sequences in total; about 12% of them show up just once. Together, the top ten hold around 1.3% of the sample.

The study was a case-control design nested within a healthcare worker cohort in London, UK, with weekly nasopharyngeal swab PCR tests and blood sampling. Healthcare workers were enrolled in the week of the UK lockdown, from 23 to 31 March 2020, and were followed every week for up to roughly 16 weeks. The CDR3 sequence holds 14 residues, the cysteine and phenylalanine included. Here the CDR3 DNA is all that survives: 42 bases in frame from base 1. V and J are truncated by 3 bases and 1 base respectively, leaving an intervening sequence of 11 bases. The germline V gene (reference sequence) gives CDR1 as DFQATT and CDR2 as SNEGSKA.

This receptor was obtained from an adult who was a healthcare worker with PCR-confirmed SARS-CoV-2 infection or an uninfected control (not recorded which). This receptor chain uses TRBV20-1 and TRBJ2-3; a confident D gene designation cannot be given. The sequenced sample consisted of whole blood. The CDR3: CSARAQAGTDTQYF. The DNA sequence follows: TGCAGTGCTAGGGCGCAGGCTGGCACAGATACGCAGTATTTT.